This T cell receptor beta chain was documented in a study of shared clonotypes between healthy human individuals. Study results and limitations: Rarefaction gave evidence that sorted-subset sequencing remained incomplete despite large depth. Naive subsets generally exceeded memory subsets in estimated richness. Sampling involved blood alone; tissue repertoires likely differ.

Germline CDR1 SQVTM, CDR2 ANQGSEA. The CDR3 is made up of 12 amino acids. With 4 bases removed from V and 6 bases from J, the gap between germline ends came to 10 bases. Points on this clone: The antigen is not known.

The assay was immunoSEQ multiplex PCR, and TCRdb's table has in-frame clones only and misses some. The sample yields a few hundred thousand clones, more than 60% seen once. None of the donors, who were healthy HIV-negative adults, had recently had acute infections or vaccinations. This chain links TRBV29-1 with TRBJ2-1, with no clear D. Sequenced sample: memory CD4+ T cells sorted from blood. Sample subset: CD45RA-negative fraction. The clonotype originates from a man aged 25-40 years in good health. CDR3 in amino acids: CSVGGGINEQFF. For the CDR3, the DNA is TGCAGCGTTGGTGGCGGAATCAATGAGCAGTTCTTC.